This T cell receptor beta chain originates from a study of T cell responses to AZD1222 COVID-19 vaccine. Findings of the study overall: Samples come after the peak T cell response, not at day 14. Along spike, vaccine-associated CD4 TCRs were found throughout, with dominance at 160-218 and 743-854. Epitopes outside B.1.351 and B.1.1.7 mutated regions reportedly drew nearly half of spike TCRs. Increased Spike-specific TCR breadth and depth were observed after two AZD1222 doses.

As to this clone: Its specificity is not known.

The germline V gene has CDR1 LNHDA and CDR2 SQIVND (reference sequence). J gave up 2 bases and V 5 bases, and 5 bases lay outside the gene matches. The CDR3 has 15 residues. Produced via immunoSEQ multiplex PCR; TCRdb's table is partial and in-frame only. Of 100,000 to 120,000 clones in the sample, about four fifths were seen once. The receptor was derived from an adult in good health. J is TRBJ2-2 and V is TRBV19; 7 positions match TRBD1. Sequences were derived from peripheral blood, sampled on day 0 of AZD1222 vaccination. CDR3 sequence reads: CASSPGTVNTGELFF. DNA for the CDR3: TGTGCCAGTAGTCCGGGGACAGTAAACACCGGGGAGCTGTTTTTT.